Below, 11 T cell receptor beta chains from the same sample are listed, as sequenced in a study of T cell changes during pregnancy in multiple sclerosis (dated by TCRdb to the late 2010s). The library was made by the immunoSEQ multiplex PCR assay. TCRdb took over this immuneACCESS table, retaining in-frame rearrangements with V and J assigned. Such tables are incomplete; in checked studies, under half of the missing clones stem from an unresolved V gene, and the remainder is unexplained. The sample contains tens of thousands of clones, about 92% of them found a single time. About 1.5% of the sample goes to the ten largest clones. Sequencing was performed on peripheral blood, taken before pregnancy. The receptors derive from a female donor with multiple sclerosis, enrolled in a pregnancy study.

This chain connects TRBV5-1 to TRBJ2-5, with 7 nucleotides matching TRBD2. Germline trimming cut 0 bases from V and 4 bases from J; bases unmatched to any gene: 15. CDR1 SGHRS and CDR2 YFSETQ come from the germline V gene. CDR3 length: 18 amino acids. The DNA of the CDR3 is TGCGCCAGCAGCTTGGGTTCTAGCGGCCTTCTCGTGGGAGAGACCCAGTACTTC. It is translated as CASSLGSSGLLVGETQYF. Full variable domain (remainder filled in from reference TRBV5-1 and TRBJ2-5): KAGVTQTPRYLIKTRGQQVTLSCSPISGHRSVSWYQQTPGQGLQFLFEYFSETQRNKGNFPGRFSGRQFSNSRSEMNVSTLELGDSALYLCASSLGSSGLLVGETQYFGPGTRLLVL.

This clone was seen once. The chain joins TRBV28 to TRBJ1-1, with 9 positions matching TRBD1. In germline, CDR1 is MDHEN, CDR2 SYDVKM. Trimming cost V 8 bases and J 5 bases; bases outside gene matches: 18. This CDR3 is built from 17 residues. CDR3 residues: CASYRTGTGLLRTEAFF. In nucleotides, the CDR3 is TGTGCCAGCTACCGAACCGGGACAGGGCTTCTGAGGACTGAAGCTTTCTTT. The full variable domain, its missing parts supplied by reference TRBV28 and TRBJ1-1, is DVKVTQSSRYLVKRTGEKVFLECVQDMDHENMFWYRQDPGLGLRLIYFSYDVKMKEKGDIPEGYSVSREKKERFSLILESASTNQTSMYLCASYRTGTGLLRTEAFFGQGTRLTVV.

This chain connects TRBV7-3 to TRBJ1-6, with D perhaps TRBD1 (6 bases). Between the trimmed V and J ends, which lost 4 bases and 5 bases, there was a span of 9 bases. The CDR3 has 14 amino acids. Germline loops: CDR1 SGHTA, CDR2 FQGTGA. The CDR3 protein is CASSSQGDNSPLHF. The CDR3 region has the DNA TGTGCCAGCAGCTCACAGGGCGATAATTCACCCCTCCACTTT.

V and J are TRBV27 and TRBJ1-1; D unresolved. Trimming cost V 5 bases and J 11 bases, with 12 bases left between them. In germline, CDR1 is MNHEY, CDR2 SMNVEV (reference sequence). This CDR3 comprises 11 residues. CDR3 residues: CASSRGPRAFF. DNA for the CDR3: TGTGCCAGCAGTCGCGGGCCGAGGGCTTTCTTT.

This clone has only one observation. J is TRBJ2-7 and V is TRBV21-1; TRBD2, the table's D call, lacks a check against the DNA. TRBV21-1 is flagged as a pseudogene. The CDR3 is 16 residues long. In DNA, the CDR3 is TGTGCCAGCAGCAAAGCCCCAGTTGGGGGGGGAGGAGAGCAGTACTTC. Protein product: CASSKAPVGGGGEQYF.

The chain is built from TRBV5-1 and TRBJ2-5, with TRBD2 identical over 8 bases. Germline lookup yields CDR1 SGHRS and CDR2 YFSETQ. CDR3 length: 14 amino acids. Trimming cost V 1 base and J 5 bases; bases outside gene matches: 4. The CDR3 here is CASSLPGGPETQYF. The CDR3 DNA reads TGCGCCAGCAGCTTGCCGGGGGGGCCGGAGACCCAGTACTTC.

The V gene is TRBV27, the J gene TRBJ2-7; D is unresolved. With 3 bases removed from V and 3 bases from J, the gap between germline ends came to 9 bases. This CDR3 comprises 13 residues. Germline CDR1 reads MNHEY; CDR2 reads SMNVEV (reference sequence). This CDR3 is CASSFRQNYEQYF. The CDR3 DNA reads as TGTGCCAGCAGTTTCCGACAAAACTACGAGCAGTACTTC.

The J gene is TRBJ2-3, the V gene TRBV5-4, with 7 bases matching TRBD1. Germline loops: CDR1 SGHNT, CDR2 YYREEE (reference sequence). The CDR3 loop spans 15 amino acids. The ends lost 5 bases at V and 2 bases at J; junction bases unmatched: 8. The CDR3 here is CASSRRTGTTDTQYF. For the CDR3, the DNA is TGTGCCAGCAGTAGGCGGACAGGCACCACAGATACGCAGTATTTT.

The chain carries TRBV9 and TRBJ2-7, with a tentative D call TRBD2 (5 bases). Germline CDR1 and CDR2: SGDLS and YYNGEE. The CDR3 has 14 residues. V was cut by 3 bases and J by 2 bases, with 12 bases left in between. CDR3 DNA: TGTGCCAGCAGCGCCCCGGGAAAACCCTACGAGCAGTACTTC. Residues: CASSAPGKPYEQYF.

The CDR3 reads CASEQTQETQYF. The DNA of the CDR3 is TGTGCCAGCGAACAGACCCAAGAGACCCAGTACTTC. This rearrangement joins TRBV2 to TRBJ2-5; D is uncertain. The CDR3 loop spans 12 amino acids. Germline-derived CDR1 and CDR2 are SNHLY and FYNNEI. V was clipped by 8 bases and J by 1 base, with 8 bases between them.

The rearrangement links TRBV5-4 to TRBJ1-1; D is undetermined. The length of the CDR3 is 15 residues. The V end was cut by 0 bases, the J end by 3 bases, with 12 bases between. CDR1 is SGHNT, CDR2 YYREEE, per germline (reference sequence). The CDR3 DNA is TGTGCCAGCAGCTTGGGCCGGGTGCTGGACACTGAAGCTTTCTTT. It is translated as CASSLGRVLDTEAFF.